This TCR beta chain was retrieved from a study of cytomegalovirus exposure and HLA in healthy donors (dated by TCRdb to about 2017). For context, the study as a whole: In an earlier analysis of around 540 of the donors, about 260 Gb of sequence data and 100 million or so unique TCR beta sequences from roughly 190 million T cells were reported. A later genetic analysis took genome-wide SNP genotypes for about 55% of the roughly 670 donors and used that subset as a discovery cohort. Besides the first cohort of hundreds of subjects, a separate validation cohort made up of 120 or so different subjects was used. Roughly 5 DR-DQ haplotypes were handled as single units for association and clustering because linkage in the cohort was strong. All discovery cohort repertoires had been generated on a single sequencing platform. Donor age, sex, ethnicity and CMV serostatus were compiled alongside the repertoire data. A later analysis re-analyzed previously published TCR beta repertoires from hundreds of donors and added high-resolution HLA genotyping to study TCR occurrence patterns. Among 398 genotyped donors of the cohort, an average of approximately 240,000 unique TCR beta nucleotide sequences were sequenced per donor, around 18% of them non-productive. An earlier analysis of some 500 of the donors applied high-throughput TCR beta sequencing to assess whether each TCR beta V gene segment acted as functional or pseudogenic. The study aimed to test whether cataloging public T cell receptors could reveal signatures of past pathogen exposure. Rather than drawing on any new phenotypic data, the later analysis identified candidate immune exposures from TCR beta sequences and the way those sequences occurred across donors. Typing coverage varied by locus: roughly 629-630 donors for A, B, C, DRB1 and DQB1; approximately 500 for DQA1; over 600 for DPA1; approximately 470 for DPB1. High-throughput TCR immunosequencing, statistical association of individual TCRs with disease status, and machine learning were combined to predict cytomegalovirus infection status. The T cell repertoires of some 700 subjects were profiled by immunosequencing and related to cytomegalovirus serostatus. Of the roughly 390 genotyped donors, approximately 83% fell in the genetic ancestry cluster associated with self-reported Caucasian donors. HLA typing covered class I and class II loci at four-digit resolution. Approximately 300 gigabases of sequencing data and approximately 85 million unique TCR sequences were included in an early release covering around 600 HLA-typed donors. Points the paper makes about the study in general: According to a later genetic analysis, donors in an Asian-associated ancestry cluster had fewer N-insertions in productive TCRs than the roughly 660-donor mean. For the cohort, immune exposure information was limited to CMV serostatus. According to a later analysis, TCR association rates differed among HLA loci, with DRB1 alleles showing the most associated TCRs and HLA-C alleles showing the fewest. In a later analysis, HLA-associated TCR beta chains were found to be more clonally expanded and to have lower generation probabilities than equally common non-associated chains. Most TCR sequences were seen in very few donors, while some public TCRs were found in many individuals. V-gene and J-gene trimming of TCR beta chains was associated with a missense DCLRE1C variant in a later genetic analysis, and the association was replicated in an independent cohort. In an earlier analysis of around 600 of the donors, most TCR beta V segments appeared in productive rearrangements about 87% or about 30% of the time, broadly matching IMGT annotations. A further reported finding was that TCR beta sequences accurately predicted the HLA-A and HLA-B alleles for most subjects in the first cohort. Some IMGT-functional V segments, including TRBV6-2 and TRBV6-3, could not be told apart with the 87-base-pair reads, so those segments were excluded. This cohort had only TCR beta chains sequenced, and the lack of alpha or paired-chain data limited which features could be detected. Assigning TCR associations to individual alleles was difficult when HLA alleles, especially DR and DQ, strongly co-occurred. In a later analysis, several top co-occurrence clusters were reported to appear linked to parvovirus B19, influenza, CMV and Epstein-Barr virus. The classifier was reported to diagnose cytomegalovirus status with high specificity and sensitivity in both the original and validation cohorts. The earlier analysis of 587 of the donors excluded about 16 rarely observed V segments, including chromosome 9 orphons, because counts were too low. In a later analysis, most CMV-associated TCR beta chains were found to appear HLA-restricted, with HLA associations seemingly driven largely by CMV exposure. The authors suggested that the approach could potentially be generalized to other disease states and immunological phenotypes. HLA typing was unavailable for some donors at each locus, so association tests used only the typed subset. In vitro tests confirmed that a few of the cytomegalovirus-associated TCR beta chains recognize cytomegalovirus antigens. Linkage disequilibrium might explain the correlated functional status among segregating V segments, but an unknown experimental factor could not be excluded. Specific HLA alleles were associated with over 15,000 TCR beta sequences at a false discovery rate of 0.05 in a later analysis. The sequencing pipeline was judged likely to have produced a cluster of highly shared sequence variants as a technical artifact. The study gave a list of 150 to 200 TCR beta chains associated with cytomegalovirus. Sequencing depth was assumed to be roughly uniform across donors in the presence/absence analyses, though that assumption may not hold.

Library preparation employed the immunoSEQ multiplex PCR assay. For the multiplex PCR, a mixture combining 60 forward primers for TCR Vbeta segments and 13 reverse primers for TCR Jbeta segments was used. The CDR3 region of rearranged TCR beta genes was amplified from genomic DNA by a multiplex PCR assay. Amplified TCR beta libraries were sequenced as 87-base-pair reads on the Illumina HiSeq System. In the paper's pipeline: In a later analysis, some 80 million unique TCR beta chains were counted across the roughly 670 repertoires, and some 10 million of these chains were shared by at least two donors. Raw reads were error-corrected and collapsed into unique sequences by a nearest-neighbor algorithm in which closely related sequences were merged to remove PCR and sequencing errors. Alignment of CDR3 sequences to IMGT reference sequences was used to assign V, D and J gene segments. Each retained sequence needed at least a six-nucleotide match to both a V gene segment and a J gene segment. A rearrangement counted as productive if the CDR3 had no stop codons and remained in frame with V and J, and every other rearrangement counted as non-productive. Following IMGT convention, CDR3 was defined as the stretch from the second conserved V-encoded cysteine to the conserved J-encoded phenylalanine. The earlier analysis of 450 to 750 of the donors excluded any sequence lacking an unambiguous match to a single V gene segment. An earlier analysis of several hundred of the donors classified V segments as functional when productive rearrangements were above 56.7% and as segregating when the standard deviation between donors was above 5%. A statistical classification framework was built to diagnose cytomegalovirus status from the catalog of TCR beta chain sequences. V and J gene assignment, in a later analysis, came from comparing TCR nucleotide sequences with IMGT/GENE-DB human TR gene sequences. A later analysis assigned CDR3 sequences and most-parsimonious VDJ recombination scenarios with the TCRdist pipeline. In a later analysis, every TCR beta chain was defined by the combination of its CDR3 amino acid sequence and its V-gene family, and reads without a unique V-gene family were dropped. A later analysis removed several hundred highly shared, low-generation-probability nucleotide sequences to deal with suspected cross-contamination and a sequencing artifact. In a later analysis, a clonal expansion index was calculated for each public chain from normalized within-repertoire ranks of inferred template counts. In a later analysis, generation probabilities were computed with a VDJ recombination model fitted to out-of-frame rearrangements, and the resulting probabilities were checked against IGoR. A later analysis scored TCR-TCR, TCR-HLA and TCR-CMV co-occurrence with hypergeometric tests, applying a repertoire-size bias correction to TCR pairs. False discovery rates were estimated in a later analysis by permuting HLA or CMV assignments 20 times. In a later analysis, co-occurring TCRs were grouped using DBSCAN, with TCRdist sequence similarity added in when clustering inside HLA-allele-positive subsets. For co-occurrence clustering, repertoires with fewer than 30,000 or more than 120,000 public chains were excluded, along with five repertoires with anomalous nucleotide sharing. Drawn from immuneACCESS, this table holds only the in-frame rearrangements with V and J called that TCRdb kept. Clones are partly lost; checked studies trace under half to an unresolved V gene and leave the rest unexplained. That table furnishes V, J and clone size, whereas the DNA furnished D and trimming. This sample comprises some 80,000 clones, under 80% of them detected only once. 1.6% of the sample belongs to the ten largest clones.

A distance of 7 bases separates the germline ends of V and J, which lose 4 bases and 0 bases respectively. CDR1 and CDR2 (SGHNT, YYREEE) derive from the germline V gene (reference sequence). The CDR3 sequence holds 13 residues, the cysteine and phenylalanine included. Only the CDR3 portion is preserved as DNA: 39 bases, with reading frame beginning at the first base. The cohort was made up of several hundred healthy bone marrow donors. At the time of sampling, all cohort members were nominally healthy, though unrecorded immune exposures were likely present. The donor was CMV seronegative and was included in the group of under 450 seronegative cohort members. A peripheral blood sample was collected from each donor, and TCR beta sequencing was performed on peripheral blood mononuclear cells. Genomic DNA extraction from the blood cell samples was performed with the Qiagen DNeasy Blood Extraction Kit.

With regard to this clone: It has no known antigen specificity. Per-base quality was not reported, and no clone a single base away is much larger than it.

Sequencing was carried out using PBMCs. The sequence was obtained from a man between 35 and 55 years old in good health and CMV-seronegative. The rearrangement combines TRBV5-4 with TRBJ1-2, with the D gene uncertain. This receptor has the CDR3 CASSGLSNYGYTF. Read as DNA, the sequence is TGTGCCAGCAGCGGACTATCTAACTATGGCTACACCTTC.